One and the same sample provided the 19 T cell receptor beta chains below, sequenced in a study of T cell changes during pregnancy in multiple sclerosis. Assay: immunoSEQ multiplex PCR; the TCRdb copy retains only in-frame clones and omits some. The sample shows 85,000 to 90,000 clones, 94% of them seen only once. The sequencing used peripheral blood, collected after pregnancy. These receptor sequences come from a female donor in good health, enrolled as a control in a pregnancy study.

The chain couples TRBV19 to TRBJ1-5; D unresolved. The V and J ends lost 1 base and 1 base respectively, with 8 bases between them. This CDR3 comprises 15 residues. Germline V lookup: CDR1 LNHDA, CDR2 SQIVND (reference sequence). The chain's CDR3 is CASSIARVSNQPQHF. The CDR3 region has the DNA TGTGCCAGTAGTATAGCGCGTGTGAGCAATCAGCCCCAGCATTTT. The entire variable domain, with the rest obtained from reference TRBV19 and TRBJ1-5, is as follows: DGGITQSPKYLFRKEGQNVTLSCEQNLNHDAMYWYRQDPGQGLRLIYYSQIVNDFQKGDIAEGYSVSREKKESFPLTVTSAQKNPTAFYLCASSIARVSNQPQHFGDGTRLSIL.

This chain links TRBV28 with TRBJ2-3; a possible D gene is TRBD2 (7 bases). The CDR3 is 15 amino acids. V gave up 8 bases and J gave up 2 bases, with 17 bases separating them. Germline CDR1 MDHEN, CDR2 SYDVKM. The DNA of the CDR3 is TGTGCCAGCGCAGGACTAGGGGGAGCCACAGATACGCAGTATTTT. Amino acid sequence: CASAGLGGATDTQYF.

The chain is built from TRBV4-1 and TRBJ2-7, with 10 positions matching TRBD1. Germline CDR1 and CDR2: MGHRA and YSYEKL. V shed 1 base and J 7 bases; nucleotides not matched to a gene: 10. This CDR3 comprises 16 residues. CDR3 protein: CASSQVSYPGQGEQYF. CDR3 nucleotide sequence: TGCGCCAGCAGCCAAGTATCGTATCCGGGACAGGGGGAGCAGTACTTC.

This rearrangement joins TRBV5-4 to TRBJ2-2; 9 bases line up with TRBD1. Looked up from germline, CDR1 is SGHNT and CDR2 is YYREEE (reference sequence). The junction had 5 bases not matched to a gene; V was cut back by 3 bases and J by 5 bases. CDR3 length equals 15 residues. The CDR3 protein is CASSWGGTGTGELFF. CDR3 DNA: TGTGCCAGCAGCTGGGGGGGGACAGGGACCGGGGAGCTGTTTTTT. The entire variable domain, with the rest obtained from reference TRBV5-4 and TRBJ2-2, is as follows: ETGVTQSPTHLIKTRGQQVTLRCSSQSGHNTVSWYQQALGQGPQFIFQYYREEENGRGNFPPRFSGLQFPNYSSELNVNALELDDSALYLCASSWGGTGTGELFFGEGSRLTVL.

This clone was picked up one time. This chain connects TRBV27 to TRBJ1-5; the D is unclear. The CDR3 is 13 amino acids. V lost 3 bases and J lost 2, with 5 bases in between. Germline CDR1 reads MNHEY; CDR2 reads SMNVEV (reference sequence). CDR3 sequence (DNA): TGTGCCAGCAGTTTTTCCGGCAATCAGCCCCAGCATTTT. Translating gives CASSFSGNQPQHF.

V usage is TRBV15 and J usage is TRBJ2-2; 9 nucleotides match TRBD1. The CDR3 has 15 amino acids. With V trimmed by 5 bases and J by 6 bases, 7 bases remained unmatched. Germline CDR1 and CDR2: LNHNV and YYDKDF (reference sequence). The CDR3: CATSVDRGTSGELFF. In nucleotides, the CDR3 is TGTGCCACCAGCGTTGACAGGGGGACATCCGGGGAGCTGTTTTTT.

This chain links TRBV9 with TRBJ2-2; 8 positions match TRBD2. The junction had 5 bases not matched to a gene; V was cut back by 4 bases and J by 0 bases. Germline V gives CDR1 SGDLS, CDR2 YYNGEE. This CDR3 comprises 16 residues. This chain's CDR3 is CASSTQAGANTGELFF. The CDR3 DNA follows: TGTGCCAGCAGCACACAAGCGGGAGCGAACACCGGGGAGCTGTTTTTT.

This clone showed up just once. The J gene is TRBJ2-1, the V gene TRBV19; TRBD2 might be the D (6 bases). V was pared by 1 base and J by 8 bases, with 15 bases between. The CDR3 loop spans 15 amino acids. CDR1 LNHDA and CDR2 SQIVND come from the germline V gene (reference sequence). The CDR3 sequence: CASSIAGVMIYEQFF. The DNA of the CDR3 is TGTGCCAGTAGTATAGCGGGAGTGATGATCTATGAGCAGTTCTTC.

Points on this clone: In the same sample, other DNA sequences code for this CDR3. The chain carries TRBV29-1 and TRBJ2-7; D remains ambiguous. Germline assignment: CDR1 SQVTM and CDR2 ANQGSEA. The CDR3 has 11 amino acids. Trimming pared 3 bases from V and 4 bases from J, leaving 7 bases between. CDR3 sequence (DNA): TGCAGCGTTGAGCTAGATTACGAGCAGTACTTC. Encoded protein: CSVELDYEQYF.

This chain joins TRBV27 and TRBJ2-7; 13 nucleotides line up with TRBD2. The CDR3 contains 20 residues. Germline CDR1 and CDR2: MNHEY and SMNVEV (reference sequence). J gave up 2 bases and V 7 bases, and 20 bases lay outside the gene matches. The CDR3 coding sequence is TGTGCCAGCACCCGGAAGGGACTAGCGGGGAAGGACACATATACCTACGAGCAGTACTTC. Protein product: CASTRKGLAGKDTYTYEQYF.

The gene calls are TRBV30 and TRBJ1-2, with D possibly being TRBD1 (5 bases). CDR3 length: 12 residues. Trimming took 1 base from V and 5 from J, leaving 8 bases between them. Germline CDR1 and CDR2: GTSNPN and SVGIG (reference sequence). As DNA, the CDR3 is TGTGCCTGGAGTGGCGGGGGTTATGGCTACACCTTC. It is translated as CAWSGGGYGYTF.

V and J are TRBV6-5 and TRBJ2-7, with 8 bases identical to TRBD1. The CDR3 is 14 amino acids. Germline trimming cut 4 bases from V and 2 bases from J; bases unmatched to any gene: 4. The germline CDR1 and CDR2 sequences are MNHEY and SVGAGI. CDR3 coding DNA: TGTGCCAGCAGTTCGGGACAGGCAACCTACGAGCAGTACTTC. Residues: CASSSGQATYEQYF.

The rearrangement joins TRBV9 to TRBJ2-5, with 9 nucleotides matching TRBD2. CDR3 length: 16 residues. Germline values: CDR1 SGDLS, CDR2 YYNGEE. The ends lost 0 bases at V and 6 bases at J; junction bases unmatched: 9. The CDR3 is CASSVGDSGSGKTQYF. CDR3 DNA: TGTGCCAGCAGCGTAGGGGATAGCGGGAGTGGGAAGACCCAGTACTTC.

The rearrangement links TRBV4-1 to TRBJ2-1, with a weak D call TRBD1 (5 bases). The CDR3 extends over 13 amino acids. From germline, CDR1 is MGHRA and CDR2 YSYEKL. Trimming removed 2 bases from V and 9 bases from J, with 11 bases in between. In nucleotides, the CDR3 is TGCGCCAGCAGCCAACGGGCAGGGCTTGAGCAGTTCTTC. Its protein product is CASSQRAGLEQFF.

The J gene is TRBJ2-3, the V gene TRBV7-9, with D possibly matching TRBD2 (6 bases). Trimming took off 1 base at V and 2 bases at J, with 10 bases between the two ends. The CDR3 runs to 15 residues. The germline V gene has CDR1 SEHNR and CDR2 FQNEAQ (reference sequence). The CDR3 sequence is CASSLVGGPTDTQYF. In nucleotides, the CDR3 is TGTGCCAGCAGCTTAGTCGGGGGACCCACAGATACGCAGTATTTT.

This chain links TRBV6-1 with TRBJ2-1; 9 bases line up with TRBD1. V shed 7 bases, J shed 6 bases, and the junction held 7 bases outside the gene matches. The V gene's germline CDR1 is MNHNS and CDR2 SASEGT. The length of the CDR3 is 14 residues. As DNA, the CDR3 is TGTGCCAGCAATCCGGGACAGGGTGTCAATGAGCAGTTCTTC. Amino acid sequence: CASNPGQGVNEQFF.

The CDR3, as DNA: TGTGCCAGCAGCTTGGGACAGGGGGCAAACACCATATATTTT. Protein product: CASSLGQGANTIYF. This chain joins TRBV5-5 and TRBJ1-3; TRBD1 aligns across 10 bases. Germline V gives CDR1 SGHKS, CDR2 YYEKEE (reference sequence). Trimming cost V 0 bases and J 6 bases; bases outside gene matches: 0. The CDR3 sequence is 14 residues long.

The rearrangement joins TRBV6-5 to TRBJ2-3; D not resolved. Germline-derived CDR1 and CDR2 are MNHEY and SVGAGI. Trimming shortened V by 2 bases and J by 3 bases, and 9 bases separated the two germline ends. The CDR3 totals 14 residues. CDR3 DNA: TGTGCCAGCAGTTACGATAGCCGGACAGATACGCAGTATTTT. It yields the protein CASSYDSRTDTQYF.

Concerning this clone: Its ends do not fully match the called genes, so a read error is possible. This chain connects TRBV7-2 to TRBJ1-2, with TRBD1 identical over 8 bases. This CDR3 contains 12 residues. From germline, CDR1 is SGHTA and CDR2 FQGNSA. The DNA for the CDR3 is TGTGCCAGCAGCTTTTCGACAGGGGAGAACTACTTC. Encoded protein: CASSFSTGENYF.